This note documents a single T cell receptor (beta chain) sequence. The antigen is undetermined. The entry originates in a study of T cell repertoires in cytomegalovirus infection. About the study: Public signatures in TCR beta pointed to CMV infection and matching HLA type.

The V end was cut by 4 bases, the J end by 10 bases, with 20 bases between. CDR3 length equals 15 residues. Germline V gene data show CDR1 as LGHNA and CDR2 as YNFKEQ. Study-wide findings and caveats: Ex vivo responses were dominated by HLA-C-restricted CMV-specific TCR beta clonotypes. Carriers of CMV and the relevant HLA type were discriminated by public TCR beta frequency.

TCRdb redid the calling of the reads with MiXCR, one entry per CDR3 protein. Counted here are about 480,000 distinct CDR3 sequences, about 33% occurring once; the ten biggest clones make up about 17%. The origin of this receptor is a human donor in good health (CMV status not recorded). Some clones in this sample may be carry-over from other donors' samples. This chain links TRBV4-2 with TRBJ1-5; perhaps TRBD1 as D (5 bases). The material was cultured PBMCs, obtained from culture after CMV antigen stimulation. CDR3 amino acids: CASSPQPGLVEPQHF. The CDR3 bases are TGTGCCAGCAGCCCCCAGCCGGGACTGGTCGAACCCCAGCATTTT.